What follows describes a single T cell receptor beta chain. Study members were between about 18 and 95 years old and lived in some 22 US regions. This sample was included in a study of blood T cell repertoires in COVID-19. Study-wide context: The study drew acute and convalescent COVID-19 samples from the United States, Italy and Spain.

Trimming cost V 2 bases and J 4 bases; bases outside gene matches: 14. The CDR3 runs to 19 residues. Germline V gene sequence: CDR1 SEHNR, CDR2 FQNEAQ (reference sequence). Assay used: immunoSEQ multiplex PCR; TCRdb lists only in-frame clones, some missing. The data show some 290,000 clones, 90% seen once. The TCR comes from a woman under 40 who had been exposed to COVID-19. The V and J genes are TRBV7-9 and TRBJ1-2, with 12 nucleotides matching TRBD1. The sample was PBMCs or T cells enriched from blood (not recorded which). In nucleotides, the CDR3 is TGTGCCAGCAGCTTAAAACGAGACGGGACAGGGGGCTTCCTCTATGGCTACACCTTC. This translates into CASSLKRDGTGGFLYGYTF.